This TCR beta chain was observed in a study of blood T cell repertoires in COVID-19. TCRdb's copy holds only in-frame clones and misses some; the assay was immunoSEQ multiplex PCR. The sample includes just over 300,000 clones, roughly 90% seen only once; the top ten take over 1.5%. Patients at the Seattle site were enrolled during active infection and followed longitudinally. Germline CDR1 SGHNT, CDR2 YENEEA. This CDR3 is built from 14 residues. V lost 3 bases and J lost 0, with 5 bases in between. This clonotype was obtained from a woman aged 30 to 39 with COVID-19, enrolled during active disease. The chain recombines TRBV11-3 with TRBJ2-2; D gene uncertain. Input material: peripheral blood. The CDR3 nucleotides are TGTGCCAGCAGCTTTACAACGAACACCGGGGAGCTGTTTTTT. Translating it yields CASSFTTNTGELFF.